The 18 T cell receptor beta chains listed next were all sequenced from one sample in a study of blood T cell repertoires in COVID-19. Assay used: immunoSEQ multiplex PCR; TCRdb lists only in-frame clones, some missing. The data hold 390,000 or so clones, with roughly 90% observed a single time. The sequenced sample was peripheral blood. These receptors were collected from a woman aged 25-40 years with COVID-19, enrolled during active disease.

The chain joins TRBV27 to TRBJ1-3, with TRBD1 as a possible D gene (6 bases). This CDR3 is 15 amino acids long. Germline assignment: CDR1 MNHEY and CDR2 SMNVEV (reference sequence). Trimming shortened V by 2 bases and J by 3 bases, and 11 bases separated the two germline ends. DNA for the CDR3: TGTGCCAGCAGTTTAACGTGGGACATTGGAAACACCATATATTTT. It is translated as CASSLTWDIGNTIYF.

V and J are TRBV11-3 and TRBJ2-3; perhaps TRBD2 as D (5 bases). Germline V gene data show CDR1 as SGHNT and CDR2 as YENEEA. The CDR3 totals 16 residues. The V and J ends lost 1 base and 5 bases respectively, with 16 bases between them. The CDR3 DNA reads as TGTGCCAGCAGCTTAGGATATCGGGATCAGGAAGATACGCAGTATTTT. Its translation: CASSLGYRDQEDTQYF. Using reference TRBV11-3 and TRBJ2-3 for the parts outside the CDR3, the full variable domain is EAGVVQSPRYKIIEKKQPVAFWCNPISGHNTLYWYLQNLGQGPELLIRYENEEAVDDSQLPKDRFSAERLKGVDSTLKIQPAELGDSAVYLCASSLGYRDQEDTQYFGPGTRLTVL.

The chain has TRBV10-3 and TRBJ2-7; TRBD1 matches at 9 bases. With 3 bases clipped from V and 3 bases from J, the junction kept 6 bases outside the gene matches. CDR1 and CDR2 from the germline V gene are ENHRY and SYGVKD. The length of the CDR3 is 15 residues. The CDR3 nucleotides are TGTGCCATCAGTGAAAACCGGGACAGGGTCTACGAGCAGTACTTC. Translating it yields CAISENRDRVYEQYF.

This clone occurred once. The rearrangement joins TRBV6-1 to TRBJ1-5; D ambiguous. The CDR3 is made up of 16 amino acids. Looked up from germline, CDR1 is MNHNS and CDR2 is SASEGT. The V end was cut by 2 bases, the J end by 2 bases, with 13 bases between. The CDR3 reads CASSEPRWLGNQPQHF. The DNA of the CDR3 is TGTGCCAGCAGTGAACCTCGTTGGCTCGGCAATCAGCCCCAGCATTTT.

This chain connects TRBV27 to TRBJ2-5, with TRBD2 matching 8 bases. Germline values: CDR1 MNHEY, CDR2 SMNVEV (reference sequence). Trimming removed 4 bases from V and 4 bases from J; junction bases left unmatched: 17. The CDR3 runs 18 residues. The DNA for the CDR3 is TGTGCCAGCAGTTCGAACCCGGGACTAGGAGTTTTATCAGAGACCCAGTACTTC. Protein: CASSSNPGLGVLSETQYF.

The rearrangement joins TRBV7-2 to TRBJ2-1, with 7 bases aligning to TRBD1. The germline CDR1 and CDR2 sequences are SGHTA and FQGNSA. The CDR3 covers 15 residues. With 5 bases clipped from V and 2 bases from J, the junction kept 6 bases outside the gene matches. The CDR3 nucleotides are TGTGCCAGCAGCCAGACAGGGCAACCCTACAATGAGCAGTTCTTC. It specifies CASSQTGQPYNEQFF.

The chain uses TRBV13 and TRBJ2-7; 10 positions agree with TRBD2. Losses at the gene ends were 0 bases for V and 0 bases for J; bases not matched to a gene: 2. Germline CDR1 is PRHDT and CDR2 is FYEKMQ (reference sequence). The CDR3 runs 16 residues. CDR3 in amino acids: CASSLGASGSSYEQYV. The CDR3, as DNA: TGTGCCAGCAGCTTAGGGGCTAGCGGGAGCTCCTACGAGCAGTACGTC.

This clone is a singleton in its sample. The CDR3 DNA reads TGTGCCATCACCCAACAGGGAAGCGGGGTTTACGAGCAGTACTTC. Amino acids: CAITQQGSGVYEQYF. This chain joins TRBV10-3 and TRBJ2-7, with TRBD2 as a possible D gene (7 bases). V shed 7 bases and J shed 4 bases, with 20 bases lying between them. The CDR3 sequence is 15 residues long. Germline V lookup: CDR1 ENHRY, CDR2 SYGVKD.

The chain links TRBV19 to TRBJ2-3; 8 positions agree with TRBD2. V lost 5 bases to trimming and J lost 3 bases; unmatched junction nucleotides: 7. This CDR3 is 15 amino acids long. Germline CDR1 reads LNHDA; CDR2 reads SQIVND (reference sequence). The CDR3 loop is CASSSPAGVTDTQYF. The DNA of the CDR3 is TGTGCCAGTAGTTCGCCAGCGGGAGTTACAGATACGCAGTATTTT.

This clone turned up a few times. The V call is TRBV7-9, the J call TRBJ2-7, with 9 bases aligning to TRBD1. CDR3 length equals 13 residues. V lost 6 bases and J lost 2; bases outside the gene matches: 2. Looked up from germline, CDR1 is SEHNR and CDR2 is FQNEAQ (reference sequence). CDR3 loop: CASRGQGTYEQYF. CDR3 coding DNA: TGTGCCAGCAGAGGACAGGGGACCTACGAGCAGTACTTC.

CDR3 sequence reads: CASSPNPPHNPGDEQYF. The CDR3 nucleotides are TGTGCCAGCTCACCAAATCCGCCTCACAATCCGGGGGACGAGCAGTACTTC. The genes are TRBV18 and TRBJ2-7, with TRBD2 as a possible D gene (6 bases). Trimming took 2 bases from V and 5 from J, leaving 22 bases between them. The CDR3 totals 17 residues. Germline V gives CDR1 KGHSH, CDR2 LQKENI.

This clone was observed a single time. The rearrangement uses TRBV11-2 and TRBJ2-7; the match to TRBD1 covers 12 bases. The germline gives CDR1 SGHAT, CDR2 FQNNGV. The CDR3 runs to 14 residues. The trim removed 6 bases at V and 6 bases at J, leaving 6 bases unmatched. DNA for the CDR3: TGTGCCAGCAGTACCGGGACAGGGGGCTTCGAGCAGTACTTC. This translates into CASSTGTGGFEQYF.

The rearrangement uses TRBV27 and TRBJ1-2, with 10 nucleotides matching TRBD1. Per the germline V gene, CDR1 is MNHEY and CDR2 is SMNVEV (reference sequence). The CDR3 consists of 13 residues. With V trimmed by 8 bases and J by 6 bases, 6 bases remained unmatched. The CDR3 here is CASHGTGANGYTF. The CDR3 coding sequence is TGTGCCAGCCACGGGACAGGGGCGAATGGCTACACCTTC.

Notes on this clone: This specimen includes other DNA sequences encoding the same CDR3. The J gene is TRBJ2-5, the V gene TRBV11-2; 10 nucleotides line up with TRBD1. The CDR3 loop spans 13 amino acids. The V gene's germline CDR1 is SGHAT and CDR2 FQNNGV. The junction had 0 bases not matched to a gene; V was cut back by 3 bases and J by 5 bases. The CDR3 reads CASSLDRGETQYF. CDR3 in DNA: TGTGCCAGCAGCTTGGACAGGGGGGAGACCCAGTACTTC. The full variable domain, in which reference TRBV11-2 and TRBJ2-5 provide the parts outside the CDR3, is EAGVAQSPRYKIIEKRQSVAFWCNPISGHATLYWYQQILGQGPKLLIQFQNNGVVDDSQLPKDRFSAERLKGVDSTLKIQPAKLEDSAVYLCASSLDRGETQYFGPGTRLLVL.

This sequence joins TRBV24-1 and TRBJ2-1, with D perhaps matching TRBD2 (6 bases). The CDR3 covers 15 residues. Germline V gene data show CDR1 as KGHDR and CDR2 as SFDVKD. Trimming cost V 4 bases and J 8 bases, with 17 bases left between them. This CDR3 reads CATSDTGTSLDEQFF. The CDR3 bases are TGTGCCACCAGTGACACCGGGACTTCCCTCGATGAGCAGTTCTTC.

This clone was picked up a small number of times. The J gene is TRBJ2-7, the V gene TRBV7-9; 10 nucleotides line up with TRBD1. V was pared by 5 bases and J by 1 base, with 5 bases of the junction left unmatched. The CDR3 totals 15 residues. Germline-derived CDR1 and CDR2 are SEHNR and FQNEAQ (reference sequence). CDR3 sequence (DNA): TGTGCCAGCAGCCGAAGGACAGGGGGGTCCTACGAGCAGTACTTC. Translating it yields CASSRRTGGSYEQYF. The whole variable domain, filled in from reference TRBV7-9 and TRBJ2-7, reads DTGVSQNPRHKITKRGQNVTFRCDPISEHNRLYWYRQTLGQGPEFLTYFQNEAQLEKSRLLSDRFSAERPKGSFSTLEIQRTEQGDSAMYLCASSRRTGGSYEQYFGPGTRLTVT.

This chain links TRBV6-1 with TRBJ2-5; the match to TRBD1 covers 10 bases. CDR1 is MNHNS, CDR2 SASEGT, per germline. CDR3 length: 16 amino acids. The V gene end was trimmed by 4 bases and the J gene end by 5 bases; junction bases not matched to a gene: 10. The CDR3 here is CASSGWDRGILETQYF. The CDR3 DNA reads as TGTGCCAGCAGTGGTTGGGACAGGGGTATTTTGGAGACCCAGTACTTC.

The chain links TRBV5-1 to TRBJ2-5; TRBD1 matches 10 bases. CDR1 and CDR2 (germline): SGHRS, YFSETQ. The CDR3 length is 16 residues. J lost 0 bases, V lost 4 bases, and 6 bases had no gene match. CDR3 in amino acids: CASSRSGTGDQETQYF. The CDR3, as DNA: TGCGCCAGCAGCCGTAGCGGGACAGGGGACCAAGAGACCCAGTACTTC.